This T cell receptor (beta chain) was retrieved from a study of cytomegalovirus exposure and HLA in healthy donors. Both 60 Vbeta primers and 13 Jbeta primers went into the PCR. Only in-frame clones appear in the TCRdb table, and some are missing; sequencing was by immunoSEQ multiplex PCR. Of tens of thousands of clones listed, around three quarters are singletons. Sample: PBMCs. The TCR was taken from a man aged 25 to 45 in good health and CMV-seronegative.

CDR3 sequence: CSAEPRDTQYF. The CDR3, as DNA: TGCAGTGCTGAGCCGCGAGATACGCAGTATTTT. The chain uses TRBV20-1 and TRBJ2-3; D ambiguous. Germline CDR1 is DFQATT and CDR2 is SNEGSKA (reference sequence). The CDR3 sequence is 11 residues long. The V gene lost 5 bases and the J gene lost 5 bases, with 8 bases spanning the gap.